A single sample is the source of the 24 T cell receptor beta chains below, sequenced in a study of T cells in Graves' hyperthyroidism and ophthalmopathy. There were TCR beta CDR3 regions amplified from RNA transcripts. TCR CDR3 regions were first amplified by RT-PCR with HTBI primers. TCRdb re-called the multiplex PCR reads through MiXCR, storing one row per CDR3 protein. The sample yields some 550,000 distinct CDR3 sequences, approximately 15% seen once. Input material: blood. Receptors originate from a woman aged 40 to 50 with Graves' ophthalmopathy.

This clonotype has a handful of counts. CDR3 sequence reads: CASHRDNILWAFF. The CDR3 DNA reads TGTGCCAGCCACCGGGACAACATCTTGTGGGCTTTCTTT. The rearrangement joins TRBV6-1 to TRBJ1-1; a weak D match, TRBD1 (6 bases). Trimming left V 8 bases short and J 11 bases short, with 21 bases between. The CDR3 covers 13 residues. CDR1 is MNHNS and CDR2 is SASEGT in the germline V gene.

This clonotype was recorded at least ten times. CDR3 in DNA: TGTGCCAGCAGTTACGCCCTGTACTACGAGCAGTACTTC. Protein product: CASSYALYYEQYF. V is TRBV6-5 and J is TRBJ2-7; no definite D call. This CDR3 contains 13 residues. From germline, CDR1 is MNHEY and CDR2 SVGAGI. Between the trimmed V and J ends, which lost 2 bases and 3 bases, there was a span of 8 bases.

The J gene is TRBJ1-1, the V gene TRBV30; tentatively, D is TRBD1 (5 bases). Trimming took 0 bases from V and 0 from J, leaving 11 bases between them. From germline, CDR1 is GTSNPN and CDR2 SVGIG (reference sequence). The CDR3 is made up of 15 amino acids. The CDR3 nucleotides are TGTGCCTGGAGTGTACTATCAGGGATGAACACTGAAGCTTTCTTT. It specifies CAWSVLSGMNTEAFF.

This clonotype was found a few times. The chain's CDR3 is CASRRTGTGVTDTQYF. The CDR3 DNA reads as TGTGCCAGCAGACGAACCGGGACGGGAGTCACAGATACGCAGTATTTT. The rearrangement links TRBV7-9 to TRBJ2-3; tentative D call: TRBD2 (6 bases). Trimming cost V 6 bases and J 2 bases, with 18 bases left between them. The V gene's germline CDR1 is SEHNR and CDR2 FQNEAQ (reference sequence). The CDR3 is made up of 16 amino acids.

Many counts were recorded for this clonotype. The chain couples TRBV20-1 to TRBJ2-3, with D tentatively TRBD1 (6 bases). V was pared by 1 base and J by 2 bases, with 19 bases between. CDR1 is DFQATT and CDR2 is SNEGSKA in the germline V gene (reference sequence). CDR3 length equals 17 residues. The chain's CDR3 is CSARGRGGGPLTDTQYF. CDR3 nucleotides: TGCAGTGCTAGAGGGCGTGGTGGGGGCCCTCTCACAGATACGCAGTATTTT.

CDR3 DNA sequence: TGTGCCATCAGTGAGGAGCGGGCCCCGGATACGCAGTATTTT. The encoded protein is CAISEERAPDTQYF. The chain carries TRBV10-3 and TRBJ2-3; weak D call: TRBD2 (6 bases). The CDR3 is made up of 14 amino acids. Germline-derived CDR1 and CDR2 are ENHRY and SYGVKD. Trimming cost V 2 bases and J 6 bases, with 12 bases left between them.

At least ten counts were recorded for this clonotype. The chain couples TRBV18 to TRBJ2-3; D may be TRBD1 (5 bases). Germline CDR1 and CDR2: KGHSH and LQKENI. V lost 2 bases and J lost 4, with 10 bases in between. This CDR3 is built from 14 residues. The CDR3 sequence: CASSPIQGSDTQYF. The CDR3 coding sequence is TGTGCCAGCTCACCAATCCAGGGTTCAGATACGCAGTATTTT.

In its sample, this clonotype was seen a few times. The chain couples TRBV7-9 to TRBJ2-5; a possible D gene is TRBD1 (6 bases). The CDR3 loop spans 18 amino acids. Trimming pared 5 bases from V and 4 bases from J, leaving 26 bases between. Germline V gives CDR1 SEHNR, CDR2 FQNEAQ (reference sequence). The CDR3 sequence is CASSPPTPPTPRGETQYF. For the CDR3, the DNA is TGTGCCAGCAGCCCCCCTACCCCCCCGACCCCCAGGGGAGAGACCCAGTACTTC.

There are many counts of this clonotype. CDR3 sequence: CASQTDSGNTIYF. In nucleotides, the CDR3 is TGTGCCAGCCAGACAGACTCTGGAAACACCATATATTTT. The V call is TRBV2, the J call TRBJ1-3, with D possibly being TRBD1 (5 bases). Trimming took off 8 bases at V and 0 bases at J, with 8 bases between the two ends. The CDR3 is 13 residues long. Per the germline V gene, CDR1 is SNHLY and CDR2 is FYNNEI.

This clonotype occurred many times. J is TRBJ2-2 and V is TRBV20-1, with 9 bases fitting TRBD2. The J segment lost 2 bases and the V segment lost 6 bases, leaving 7 bases of the junction unmatched. Germline V gives CDR1 DFQATT, CDR2 SNEGSKA (reference sequence). The CDR3 is 15 amino acids. DNA for the CDR3: TGCAGTGCCCGGAAGACTAGCGGCAACACCGGGGAGCTGTTTTTT. This encodes CSARKTSGNTGELFF.

V and J are TRBV19 and TRBJ1-1; tentative D call: TRBD1 (5 bases). Germline V gene lookup returns CDR1 LNHDA and CDR2 SQIVND (reference sequence). This CDR3 has 14 residues. V lost 3 bases and J lost 1, with 9 bases in between. The chain's CDR3 is CASSIGTRNTEAFF. The CDR3 DNA reads as TGTGCCAGTAGTATTGGGACCCGGAACACTGAAGCTTTCTTT.

This clonotype was observed a handful of times. This CDR3 reads CASSSQRGELFF. The CDR3 DNA reads TGTGCCAGCAGCTCACAGAGGGGGGAGCTGTTTTTT. J is TRBJ2-2 and V is TRBV7-9; D remains ambiguous. V was clipped by 4 bases and J by 8 bases, with 8 bases between them. CDR3 size: 12 residues. The germline V gene has CDR1 SEHNR and CDR2 FQNEAQ (reference sequence).

This clonotype was picked up many times. This sequence joins TRBV7-9 and TRBJ2-1, with D perhaps matching TRBD2 (7 bases). This CDR3 has 15 residues. The germline CDR1 and CDR2 sequences are SEHNR and FQNEAQ (reference sequence). Trimming stripped 1 base from V and 5 bases from J, with 12 bases between. In nucleotides, the CDR3 is TGTGCCAGCAGCTTAGGGGGGGGGCCGAACAATGAGCAGTTCTTC. Its translation: CASSLGGGPNNEQFF. The full variable domain, completed using reference TRBV7-9 and TRBJ2-1, is DTGVSQNPRHKITKRGQNVTFRCDPISEHNRLYWYRQTLGQGPEFLTYFQNEAQLEKSRLLSDRFSAERPKGSFSTLEIQRTEQGDSAMYLCASSLGGGPNNEQFFGPGTRLTVL.

This clonotype was seen more than once but under ten times. The rearrangement joins TRBV29-1 to TRBJ1-4; 7 nucleotides agree with TRBD1. There are 15 residues in the CDR3. The J segment lost 4 bases and the V segment lost 4 bases, leaving 9 bases of the junction unmatched. Germline lookup yields CDR1 SQVTM and CDR2 ANQGSEA. CDR3 sequence: CSVAPGGDSNEKLFF. The CDR3, as DNA: TGCAGCGTTGCACCCGGCGGGGACAGTAATGAAAAACTGTTTTTT.

This clonotype showed up just a few times. The chain is built from TRBV19 and TRBJ2-2, with D unresolved. The germline V gene has CDR1 LNHDA and CDR2 SQIVND (reference sequence). CDR3 size: 15 residues. Trimming took 3 bases from V and 2 from J, leaving 10 bases between them. CDR3 nucleotides: TGTGCCAGTAGTATTCTTTTCGATAACACCGGGGAGCTGTTTTTT. It specifies CASSILFDNTGELFF.

CDR3 nucleotides: TGTGCCAGCAGTTATGAAGGTTGGCGCGGCCTAGCGGGAGCCGAGAACACAGATACGCAGTATTTT. Its protein is CASSYEGWRGLAGAENTDTQYF. The rearrangement uses TRBV5-5 and TRBJ2-3; 10 bases are a match to TRBD2. The germline V gene encodes CDR1 SGHKS and CDR2 YYEKEE (reference sequence). The CDR3 is 22 residues long. V shed 5 bases and J 2 bases; nucleotides not matched to a gene: 26.

For this clonotype: A single base separates this from a much larger clone, so it may be a read error. The V and J genes are TRBV20-1 and TRBJ2-3; a weak D match, TRBD2 (6 bases). This CDR3 is 14 amino acids long. Germline values: CDR1 DFQATT, CDR2 SNEGSKA (reference sequence). Deletions cut 6 bases from V and 4 bases from J, with 17 bases between. The CDR3 DNA sequence: TGCAGTGCCAGAACTAGCCATGGGGCAGATACGCAGTATTTT. As protein: CSARTSHGADTQYF.

This clonotype was seen at least ten times. This chain links TRBV6-1 with TRBJ1-1, with 8 bases fitting TRBD1. The CDR3 spans 13 residues. Germline V lookup: CDR1 MNHNS, CDR2 SASEGT. V shed 5 bases and J 11 bases; nucleotides not matched to a gene: 10. The CDR3 DNA reads TGTGCCAGCAGTTCGGGACAGGATGCCCAGGCTTTCTTT. The encoded protein is CASSSGQDAQAFF.

This clonotype turned up a few times. J is TRBJ1-2 and V is TRBV6-1; D is perhaps TRBD1 (6 bases). This CDR3 contains 15 residues. V gave up 6 bases and J gave up 0 bases, with 14 bases separating them. Germline V gene data show CDR1 as MNHNS and CDR2 as SASEGT. The CDR3 DNA is TGTGCCAGCAGCCGCACAGGGTTGGCTAACTATGGCTACACCTTC. Translating it yields CASSRTGLANYGYTF.

This clonotype was recorded at least ten times. This chain links TRBV24-1 with TRBJ2-1, with 9 bases fitting TRBD2. The CDR3 is made up of 15 amino acids. V was clipped by 5 bases and J by 3 bases; unmatched bases: 4. CDR1 is KGHDR, CDR2 SFDVKD, per germline. Written as DNA, the CDR3 is TGTGCCACCAGTGGGGGGACTAGCTTCTACAATGAGCAGTTCTTC. It specifies CATSGGTSFYNEQFF.

This clonotype was counted many times. The chain is built from TRBV20-1 and TRBJ2-7; D possibly corresponds to TRBD2 (7 bases). Germline V CDR1 and CDR2: DFQATT, SNEGSKA (reference sequence). V was pared by 4 bases and J by 4 bases, with 17 bases between. The CDR3 sequence is 14 residues long. The CDR3 reads CSANGEGGLYEQYF. Written as DNA, the CDR3 is TGCAGTGCTAATGGGGAGGGGGGGCTATACGAGCAGTACTTC.

At least ten counts were recorded for this clonotype. The chain combines TRBV2 with TRBJ2-3; D gene unclear. Trimming took 7 bases from V and 0 from J, leaving 8 bases between them. This CDR3 is 13 amino acids long. Germline V gives CDR1 SNHLY, CDR2 FYNNEI. CDR3 sequence: CASTPTSTDTQYF. Written as DNA, the CDR3 is TGTGCCAGCACCCCGACTAGCACAGATACGCAGTATTTT.

This clonotype showed up many times. The CDR3 sequence is CASSQRGGSYNEQFF. The DNA of the CDR3 is TGTGCCAGCAGTCAGCGGGGGGGCTCCTACAATGAGCAGTTCTTC. The chain carries TRBV27 and TRBJ2-1, with 10 nucleotides matching TRBD2. V was pared by 5 bases and J by 0 bases, with 1 base of the junction left unmatched. Germline V gene sequence: CDR1 MNHEY, CDR2 SMNVEV (reference sequence). The CDR3 is made up of 15 amino acids.

In its sample, this clonotype was seen a few times. V and J are TRBV7-6 and TRBJ1-6, with a tentative D call TRBD1 (5 bases). V was trimmed by 5 bases and J by 7 bases, leaving 9 bases between them. Germline assignment: CDR1 SGHVS and CDR2 FNYEAQ. This CDR3 has 13 residues. CDR3 in amino acids: CASSPRQNSPLHF. Written as DNA, the CDR3 is TGTGCCAGCAGCCCGCGACAGAATTCACCCCTCCACTTT. Supplemented by reference TRBV7-6 and TRBJ1-6, the full variable domain reads GAGVSQSPRYKVTKRGQDVALRCDPISGHVSLYWYRQALGQGPEFLTYFNYEAQQDKSGLPNDRFSAERPEGSISTLTIQRTEQRDSAMYRCASSPRQNSPLHFGNGTRLTVT.